One and the same sample provided the 24 T cell receptor beta chains below, sequenced in a study of CD8 T cells in ankylosing spondylitis (TCRdb year 2017). The investigation overall reported the following: A TCR beta motif made up of eight highly homologous amino acid variants appeared to be characteristic of blood from ankylosing spondylitis patients.

For these TCRs, the target antigens are not known. Library construction relied on 5' RACE. The sample was run on an Illumina HiSeq 2500. Using fastp trimming at Q25 and MiXCR clonotype assembly, TCRdb reanalyzed the public sequencing data and kept in-frame beta chains. Here each entry gathers all rows of one CDR3 protein and keeps the most common genes and DNA. For this sample there are 500,000 to 650,000 distinct CDR3 sequences; about 5.2% appear just once. The ten largest make up around 3.6% of the sample. Sequencing was done on a sample of blood, either unsorted or a sorted T cell fraction (not recorded which). The receptors were gathered from a male donor with ankylosing spondylitis.

This clonotype was seen a few times. The rearrangement uses TRBV10-3 and TRBJ2-3; 8 bases are a match to TRBD1. Germline V CDR1 and CDR2: ENHRY, SYGVKD. CDR3 length equals 17 residues. V was clipped by 7 bases and J by 0 bases; unmatched bases: 12. The DNA for the CDR3 is TGTGCCATCACCCCATCGGGGACAGGCAGCAGCACAGATACGCAGTATTTT. Translation gives CAITPSGTGSSTDTQYF.

This clonotype was recorded at least ten times. This sequence joins TRBV6-2 or TRBV6-3 and TRBJ1-5; D gene uncertain. Germline CDR1 MNHEY, CDR2 SVGEGT. The CDR3 sequence is 16 residues long. The V end lost 2 bases, the J end lost 0 bases, and 11 bases lay between the germline ends. The CDR3 protein is CASSYMAPYSNQPQHF. CDR3 DNA: TGTGCCAGCAGTTACATGGCGCCCTATAGCAATCAGCCCCAGCATTTT.

This clonotype has at least ten counts. V and J are TRBV7-9 and TRBJ1-1; possibly TRBD1 for D (6 bases). The V gene lost 5 bases and the J gene lost 8 bases, with 21 bases spanning the gap. CDR1 SEHNR and CDR2 FQNEAQ come from the germline V gene (reference sequence). This CDR3 region has 15 residues. The CDR3 region is CASSTTNPRGLEAFF. CDR3 in DNA: TGTGCCAGCAGCACCACCAATCCCAGGGGTTTAGAAGCTTTCTTT.

This clonotype was recorded many times. The V call is TRBV5-6, the J call TRBJ2-1, with 8 bases fitting TRBD1. The CDR3 has 16 residues. Trimming at V came to 5 bases and at J to 0 bases, leaving 7 bases not matched to a gene. CDR1 is SGHDT and CDR2 is YYEEEE in the germline V gene. For the CDR3, the DNA is TGTGCCAGCAGGCAGACAGGGGTCCACTCCTACAATGAGCAGTTCTTC. It encodes CASRQTGVHSYNEQFF.

This clonotype was recorded many times. The chain carries TRBV28 and TRBJ2-3; D uncertain. The ends were cut back, 7 bases at V and 3 bases at J, with 11 bases in the middle. Germline assignment: CDR1 MDHEN and CDR2 SYDVKM. CDR3 length: 13 residues. Written as DNA, the CDR3 is TGTGCCAGCACCCCTGCCGAGACAGATACGCAGTATTTT. Protein product: CASTPAETDTQYF.

This clonotype came up a few times. V and J are TRBV5-6 and TRBJ2-5; the match to TRBD1 covers 7 bases. The CDR3 runs 14 residues. With V trimmed by 4 bases and J by 5 bases, 8 bases remained unmatched. Germline V lookup: CDR1 SGHDT, CDR2 YYEEEE. The CDR3 DNA follows: TGTGCCAGCAGCACCACAGGGGACGGGGAGACCCAGTACTTC. As protein: CASSTTGDGETQYF.

This clonotype was found many times. The J gene is TRBJ2-3, the V gene TRBV11-2; D remains unclear. CDR1 SGHAT and CDR2 FQNNGV come from the germline V gene. The CDR3 totals 17 residues. The V and J ends lost 0 bases and 5 bases respectively, with 18 bases between them. The CDR3 protein is CASSLDFAGPTGDTQYF. In DNA, the CDR3 is TGTGCCAGCAGCTTAGACTTCGCCGGCCCCACGGGAGATACGCAGTATTTT.

Many counts were recorded for this clonotype. The chain couples TRBV12-3 or TRBV12-4 to TRBJ1-1, with 7 bases identical to TRBD1. The V segment lost 3 bases and the J segment 4 bases; nucleotides outside the gene matches: 5. The CDR3 loop spans 14 amino acids. CDR3: CASSFFRDSTEAFF. The CDR3 coding sequence is TGTGCCAGCAGTTTTTTCCGGGACAGCACTGAAGCTTTCTTT.

This clonotype was observed at least ten times. V usage is TRBV10-3 and J usage is TRBJ2-7; D ambiguous. V lost 6 bases and J 1 base, leaving 7 bases between the germline ends. The CDR3 has 12 amino acids. CDR1 and CDR2 from the germline V gene are ENHRY and SYGVKD. The CDR3 bases are TGTGCCATCAGGCTTTCGTCCTACGAGCAGTACTTC. It translates to CAIRLSSYEQYF.

This clonotype was seen a few times. The junction shows a germline mismatch at one end, possibly a read error. The chain combines TRBV6-2 or TRBV6-3 with TRBJ2-1; D is perhaps TRBD1 or TRBD2 (5 bases each). This CDR3 has 16 amino acids. From germline, CDR1 is MNHEY and CDR2 SVGEGT. The CDR3 reads CASSYPGTPSNNEQFF. The CDR3 nucleotides are TGTGCCAGCAGTTACCCCGGGACCCCCTCCAACAATGAGCAGTTCTTC.

This clonotype has more than one count but fewer than ten. The rearrangement links TRBV7-9 to TRBJ1-1, with D possibly matching TRBD1 (5 bases). CDR1 is SEHNR, CDR2 FQNEAQ, per germline (reference sequence). This CDR3 region has 12 residues. V lost 5 bases to trimming and J lost 14 bases, with 18 bases between them. This chain's CDR3 is CASSLLWGEKFF. The CDR3 DNA reads TGTGCCAGCAGCCTTCTATGGGGGGAAAAATTCTTT.

Ten or more counts support this clonotype. The chain employs TRBV29-1 and TRBJ2-1; D is unclear. The CDR3 totals 11 residues. Trimming took 3 bases from V and 9 from J, leaving 9 bases between them. Germline CDR1 SQVTM, CDR2 ANQGSEA. CDR3 sequence reads: CSVDPLVEQFF. In DNA, the CDR3 is TGCAGCGTTGACCCCTTAGTTGAGCAGTTCTTC.

This clonotype appeared many times. This chain joins TRBV29-1 and TRBJ2-7; D may be TRBD1 or TRBD2 (5 bases each). CDR1 is SQVTM, CDR2 ANQGSEA, per germline. The V end was cut by 6 bases, the J end by 0 bases, with 12 bases between. This CDR3 is built from 13 residues. The CDR3: CSVLGRTSYEQYF. The CDR3 DNA follows: TGCAGCGTACTGGGACGTACCTCCTACGAGCAGTACTTC.

The V gene is TRBV28, the J gene TRBJ2-4; D gene unclear. Trimming stripped 2 bases from V and 0 bases from J, with 14 bases between. Germline V gene lookup returns CDR1 MDHEN and CDR2 SYDVKM. The CDR3 consists of 17 residues. The CDR3 loop is CASSLELTHLAKNIQYF. Written as DNA, the CDR3 is TGTGCCAGCAGTTTAGAGCTGACCCATCTAGCCAAAAACATTCAGTACTTC.

This clonotype was recorded at least ten times. The J gene is TRBJ1-1, the V gene TRBV9; no firm D call. CDR1 SGDLS and CDR2 YYNGEE come from the germline V gene. The CDR3 loop spans 13 amino acids. The V and J ends lost 0 bases and 4 bases respectively, with 7 bases between them. CDR3 amino acids: CASSVGGLTEAFF. The CDR3 DNA is TGTGCCAGCAGCGTAGGAGGCCTCACTGAAGCTTTCTTT.

This clonotype was counted ten times or more. CDR3 DNA sequence: TGCAGTGCTAGAGGGAGGGTTTGGGGATCACCCCTCCACTTT. Translated: CSARGRVWGSPLHF. The V gene is TRBV20-1, the J gene TRBJ1-6, with D hard to call. V was clipped by 1 base and J by 10 bases, with 14 bases between them. The CDR3 runs 14 residues. Germline V gene lookup returns CDR1 DFQATT and CDR2 SNEGSKA (reference sequence).

There are many counts of this clonotype. The chain links TRBV5-4 to TRBJ2-1; the match to TRBD2 covers 15 bases. CDR3 length: 17 amino acids. J lost 3 bases, V lost 4 bases, and 5 bases had no gene match. Per the germline V gene, CDR1 is SGHNT and CDR2 is YYREEE (reference sequence). The CDR3 loop is CASSAGLAGGFYNEQFF. CDR3 nucleotides: TGTGCCAGCAGCGCCGGACTAGCGGGAGGGTTCTACAATGAGCAGTTCTTC. Variable domain in full (rest from reference TRBV5-4 and TRBJ2-1): ETGVTQSPTHLIKTRGQQVTLRCSSQSGHNTVSWYQQALGQGPQFIFQYYREEENGRGNFPPRFSGLQFPNYSSELNVNALELDDSALYLCASSAGLAGGFYNEQFFGPGTRLTVL.

Ten or more counts support this clonotype. This sequence joins TRBV5-1 and TRBJ2-7; a weak D match, TRBD2 (6 bases). This CDR3 comprises 16 residues. Trimming shortened V by 0 bases and J by 0 bases, and 13 bases separated the two germline ends. Germline assignment: CDR1 SGHRS and CDR2 YFSETQ. CDR3 DNA: TGCGCCAGCAGCTTGGCCGAGGCGGGGAGCTCCTACGAGCAGTACTTC. Translated: CASSLAEAGSSYEQYF.

The chain carries TRBV28 and TRBJ2-5; D gene ambiguous. Germline V CDR1 and CDR2: MDHEN, SYDVKM. This CDR3 spans 14 amino acids. Trimming cost V 4 bases and J 1 base, with 10 bases left between them. In DNA form, the CDR3 reads TGTGCCAGCAGTTCCCGGGTCTTCCAAGAGACCCAGTACTTC. Its translation is CASSSRVFQETQYF.

This clonotype was detected ten times or more. J is TRBJ1-2 and V is TRBV10-3; D unresolved. The CDR3 is 12 amino acids. The germline CDR1 and CDR2 sequences are ENHRY and SYGVKD. V gave up 2 bases and J gave up 6 bases, with 7 bases separating them. CDR3 region: CAISEDLNGYTF. CDR3 nucleotide sequence: TGTGCCATCAGTGAGGACCTCAATGGCTACACCTTC.

Ten or more counts support this clonotype. V usage is TRBV29-1 and J usage is TRBJ2-1; D is perhaps TRBD1 (5 bases). Trimming removed 3 bases at V and 8 bases at J, with 11 bases between. Germline CDR1 is SQVTM and CDR2 is ANQGSEA. This CDR3 contains 12 residues. Here the CDR3 reads CSVDQGMDEQFF. The DNA for the CDR3 is TGCAGCGTTGATCAGGGAATGGATGAGCAGTTCTTC.

J is TRBJ2-7 and V is TRBV7-3, with no clear D. Looked up from germline, CDR1 is SGHTA and CDR2 is FQGTGA. Trimming shortened V by 5 bases and J by 0 bases, and 11 bases separated the two germline ends. This CDR3 spans 14 amino acids. CDR3 nucleotide sequence: TGTGCCAGCAGCCCCTCGCGGAACTCCTACGAGCAGTACTTC. Encoded protein: CASSPSRNSYEQYF.

Many counts were recorded for this clonotype. The rearrangement links TRBV20-1 to TRBJ2-7; 12 nucleotides match TRBD2. The germline V gene has CDR1 DFQATT and CDR2 SNEGSKA (reference sequence). The CDR3 extends over 14 amino acids. V gave up 4 bases and J gave up 3 bases; unmatched junction bases: 4. For the CDR3, the DNA is TGCAGTGCTACCCCGGGACTAGCGGGCTACGAGCAGTACTTC. It yields the protein CSATPGLAGYEQYF.

The J gene is TRBJ2-7, the V gene TRBV4-2, with 7 nucleotides matching TRBD2. The CDR3 length is 12 residues. Germline V gene lookup returns CDR1 LGHNA and CDR2 YNFKEQ. The junction had 8 bases not matched to a gene; V was cut back by 8 bases and J by 7 bases. Written as DNA, the CDR3 is TGTGCCAGCGGGCTAGCGGCCTCTGAGCAGTACTTC. This encodes CASGLAASEQYF.